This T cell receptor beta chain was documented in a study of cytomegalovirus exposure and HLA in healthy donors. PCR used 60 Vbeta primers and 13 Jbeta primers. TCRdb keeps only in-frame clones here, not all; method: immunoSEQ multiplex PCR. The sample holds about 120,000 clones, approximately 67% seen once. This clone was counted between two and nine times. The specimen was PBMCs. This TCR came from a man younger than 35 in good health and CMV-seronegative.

CDR3 sequence (DNA): TGTGCCAGCAGCCCGGGACAGCTTCTCTACGAGCAGTACTTC. As protein: CASSPGQLLYEQYF. This rearrangement joins TRBV6-6 to TRBJ2-7, with 7 positions matching TRBD1. Germline V gene lookup returns CDR1 MNHNY and CDR2 SVGAGI (reference sequence). The CDR3 spans 14 residues. V lost 6 bases, J lost 3 bases, and 8 bases stayed unmatched.